The rows below give T cell receptor beta chains drawn from one sample of a study of T cell changes during pregnancy in multiple sclerosis. Repertoires were generated with immunoSEQ multiplex PCR, while TCRdb's copy carries only in-frame clones and drops some. In the table there are tens of thousands of clones, roughly 90% of which are singletons. The sequenced sample was CD4+ T cells from peripheral blood mononuclear cells, obtained after pregnancy. The receptors were sampled from a female donor with multiple sclerosis, enrolled in a pregnancy study. CDR3s leave out the opening cysteine and the closing phenylalanine or tryptophan. For some rows the clone size is stated as once, few or many, or as a class when expanded; others skip it.

clone_size j_call v_call cdr3_aa
NA TRBJ1-1 TRBV7-3 ASSDTGRASEAF
NA TRBJ1-1 TRBV9 ASSPTQVVNTEAF
NA TRBJ2-1 TRBV15 ATSRALDRVNEQF
NA TRBJ2-1 TRBV6-1 ASSARTPNEQF
NA TRBJ2-7 TRBV7-2 ASSLAPGGSSYEQY
NA TRBJ1-2 TRBV7-9 ASSLLHTDGYT
NA TRBJ1-6 TRBV19 ASSITGVANSPLH
NA TRBJ2-7 TRBV6-5 ASSYGKRPHEQY
NA TRBJ2-7 TRBV10-2 ASLNREAGHEQY
NA TRBJ1-5 TRBV2 ASSQGREGQPQH
NA TRBJ1-1 TRBV6-5 ASKNRGTTEAF
NA TRBJ1-2 TRBV10-3 AIIPGLALNYGYT
NA TRBJ2-7 TRBV19 ASSSVGGYEQY
NA TRBJ1-2 TRBV4-1 ASSQGRQLHTNYGYT
NA TRBJ2-3 TRBV11-3 ASSSESSGGSHPQY
NA TRBJ1-2 TRBV5-4 ASTKTGVYGYT
once TRBJ2-5 TRBV6-5 ASSNTGVETQY
NA TRBJ1-1 TRBV15 ATSRDYRRA
NA TRBJ2-7 TRBV7-6 ASSLGGKGHRFYEQY
NA TRBJ2-2 TRBV9 ASSVGGLNTGELF
NA TRBJ2-1 TRBV29-1 SVDAGQGADEQF
NA TRBJ1-1 TRBV5-4 ASSNGQLMNTEAF
few TRBJ1-6 TRBV2 ASRSSYSPLH
NA TRBJ1-2 TRBV5-1 ASSLDSSNYGYT
NA TRBJ2-5 TRBV19 ASRLAGGYQETQY
NA TRBJ1-5 TRBV29-1 SVGAGASNQPQH
once TRBJ2-5 TRBV30 AWSVRSGETQY
NA TRBJ1-2 TRBV27 ASRPGQGSAT
NA TRBJ2-5 TRBV7-2 ASSATGQITYQETQY
few TRBJ2-7 TRBV2 ASGTGISEQY
NA TRBJ1-6 TRBV7-9 ASSLLGGFTLH